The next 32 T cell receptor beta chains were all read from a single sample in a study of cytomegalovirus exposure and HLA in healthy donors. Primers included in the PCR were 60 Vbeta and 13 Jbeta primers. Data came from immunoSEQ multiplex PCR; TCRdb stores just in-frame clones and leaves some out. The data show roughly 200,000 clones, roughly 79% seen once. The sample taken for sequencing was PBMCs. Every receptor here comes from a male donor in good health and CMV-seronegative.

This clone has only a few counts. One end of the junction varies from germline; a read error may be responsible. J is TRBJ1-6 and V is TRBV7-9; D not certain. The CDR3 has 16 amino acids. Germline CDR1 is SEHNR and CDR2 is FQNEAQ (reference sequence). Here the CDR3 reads CSSSQPSNQANSPLHF. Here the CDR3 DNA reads TGTTCCAGCAGCCAGCCTTCGAATCAAGCGAATTCACCCCTCCACTTT.

This CDR3 is CASSLLTQGGEQFF. The CDR3 DNA sequence: TGTGCCAGCAGTTTACTGACGCAGGGGGGTGAGCAGTTCTTC. The chain couples TRBV27 to TRBJ2-1, with a possible D match to TRBD1 (7 bases). Per the germline V gene, CDR1 is MNHEY and CDR2 is SMNVEV (reference sequence). The V end was cut by 2 bases, the J end by 9 bases, with 14 bases between. The CDR3 has 14 residues.

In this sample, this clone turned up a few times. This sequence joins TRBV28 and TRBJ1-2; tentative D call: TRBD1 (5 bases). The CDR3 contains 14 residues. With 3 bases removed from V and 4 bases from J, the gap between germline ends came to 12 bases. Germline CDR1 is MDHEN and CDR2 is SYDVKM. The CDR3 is CASSFLTEPYGYTF. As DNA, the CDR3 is TGTGCCAGCAGTTTTTTGACAGAACCCTATGGCTACACCTTC.

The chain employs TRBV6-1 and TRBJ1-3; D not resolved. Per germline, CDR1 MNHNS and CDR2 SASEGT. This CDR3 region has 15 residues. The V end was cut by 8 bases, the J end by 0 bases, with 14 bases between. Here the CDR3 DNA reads TGTGCCAGCCGGTGGGCAAGAAACTCTGGAAACACCATATATTTT. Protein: CASRWARNSGNTIYF.

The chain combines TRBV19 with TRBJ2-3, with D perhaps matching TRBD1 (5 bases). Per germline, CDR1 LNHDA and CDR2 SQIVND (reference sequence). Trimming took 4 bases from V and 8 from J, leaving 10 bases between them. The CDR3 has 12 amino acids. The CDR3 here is CASSKRQSTQYF. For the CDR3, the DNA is TGTGCCAGTAGTAAACGACAGAGTACGCAGTATTTT.

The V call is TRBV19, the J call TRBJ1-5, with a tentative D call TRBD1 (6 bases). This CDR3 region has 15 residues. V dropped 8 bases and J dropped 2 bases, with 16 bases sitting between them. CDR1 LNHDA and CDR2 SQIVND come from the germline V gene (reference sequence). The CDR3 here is CASLSGVQGNQPQHF. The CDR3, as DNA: TGTGCCAGTTTATCAGGGGTACAGGGCAATCAGCCCCAGCATTTT.

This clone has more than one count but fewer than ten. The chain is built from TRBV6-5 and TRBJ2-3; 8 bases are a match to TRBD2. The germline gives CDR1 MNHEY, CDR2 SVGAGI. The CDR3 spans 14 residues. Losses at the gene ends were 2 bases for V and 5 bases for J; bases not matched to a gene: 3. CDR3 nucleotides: TGTGCCAGCAGTTACGACGGGAGGGGAGATACGCAGTATTTT. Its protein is CASSYDGRGDTQYF.

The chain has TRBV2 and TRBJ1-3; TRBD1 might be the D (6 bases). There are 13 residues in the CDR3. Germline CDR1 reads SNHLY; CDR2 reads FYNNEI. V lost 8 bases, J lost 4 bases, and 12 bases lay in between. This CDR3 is CASSGEWGNTIYF. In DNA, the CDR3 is TGTGCCAGCTCAGGGGAGTGGGGAAACACCATATATTTT.

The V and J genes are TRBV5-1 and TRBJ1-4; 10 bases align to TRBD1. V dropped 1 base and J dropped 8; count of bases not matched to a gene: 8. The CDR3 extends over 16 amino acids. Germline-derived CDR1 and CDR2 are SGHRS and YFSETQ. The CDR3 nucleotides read TGCGCCAGCAGCTTGTATAGTGACAGGGGGCGGGAAAAACTGTTTTTT. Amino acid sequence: CASSLYSDRGREKLFF.

The CDR3 DNA reads TGCGCCAGCAGCCGAGAGGGGACTCTAGCCAAAAACATTCAGTACTTC. Translated, it gives CASSREGTLAKNIQYF. The gene calls are TRBV4-1 and TRBJ2-4; maybe TRBD2 (6 bases). Deletions cut 4 bases from V and 0 bases from J, with 13 bases between. The CDR3 is 16 amino acids. CDR1 is MGHRA and CDR2 is YSYEKL in the germline V gene.

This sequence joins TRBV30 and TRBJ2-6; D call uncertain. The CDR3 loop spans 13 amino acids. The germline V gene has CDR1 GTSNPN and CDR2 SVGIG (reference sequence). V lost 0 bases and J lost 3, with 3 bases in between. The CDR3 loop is CAWSVIGANVLTF. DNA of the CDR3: TGTGCCTGGAGTGTTATTGGGGCCAACGTCCTGACTTTC.

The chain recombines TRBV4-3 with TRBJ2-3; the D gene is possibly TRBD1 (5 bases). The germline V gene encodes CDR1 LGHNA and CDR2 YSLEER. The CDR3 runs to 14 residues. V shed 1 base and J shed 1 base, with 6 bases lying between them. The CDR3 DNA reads TGCGCCAGCAGCCAAGTAGGGGGCACAGATACGCAGTATTTT. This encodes CASSQVGGTDTQYF.

CDR3 amino acids: CASSTSQGQETQYF. Written as DNA, the CDR3 is TGTGCCAGCAGTACCAGCCAGGGCCAAGAGACCCAGTACTTC. V usage is TRBV6-5 and J usage is TRBJ2-5; weak D call: TRBD1 (5 bases). With 5 bases removed from V and 1 base from J, the gap between germline ends came to 11 bases. This CDR3 spans 14 amino acids. Germline CDR1 and CDR2: MNHEY and SVGAGI.

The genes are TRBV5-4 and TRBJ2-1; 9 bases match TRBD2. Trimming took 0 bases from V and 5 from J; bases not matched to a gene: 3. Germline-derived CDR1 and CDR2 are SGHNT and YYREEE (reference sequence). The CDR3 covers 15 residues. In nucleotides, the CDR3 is TGTGCCAGCAGCTTGGAGGCGGGGGGGCACAATGAGCAGTTCTTC. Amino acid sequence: CASSLEAGGHNEQFF.

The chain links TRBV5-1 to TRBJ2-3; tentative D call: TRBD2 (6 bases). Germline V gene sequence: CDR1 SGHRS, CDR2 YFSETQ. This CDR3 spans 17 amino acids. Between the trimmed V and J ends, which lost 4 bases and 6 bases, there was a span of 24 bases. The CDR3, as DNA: TGCGCCAGCAGCCTCGCCGTGAGCGGGCCAACCTCGGATACGCAGTATTTT. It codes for CASSLAVSGPTSDTQYF.

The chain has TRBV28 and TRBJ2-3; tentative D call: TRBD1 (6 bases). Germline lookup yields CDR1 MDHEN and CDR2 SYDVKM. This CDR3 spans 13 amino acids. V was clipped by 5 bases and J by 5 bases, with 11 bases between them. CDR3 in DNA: TGTGCCAGCAGTCAGGGGTTTTTAGATACGCAGTATTTT. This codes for CASSQGFLDTQYF.

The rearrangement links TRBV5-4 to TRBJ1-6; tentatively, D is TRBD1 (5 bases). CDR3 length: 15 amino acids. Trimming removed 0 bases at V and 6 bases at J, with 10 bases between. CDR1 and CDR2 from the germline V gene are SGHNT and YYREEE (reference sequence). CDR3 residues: CASSLARGLNSPLHF. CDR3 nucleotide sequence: TGTGCCAGCAGCTTGGCGAGGGGACTTAATTCACCCCTCCACTTT. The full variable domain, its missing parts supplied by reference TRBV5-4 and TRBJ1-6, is ETGVTQSPTHLIKTRGQQVTLRCSSQSGHNTVSWYQQALGQGPQFIFQYYREEENGRGNFPPRFSGLQFPNYSSELNVNALELDDSALYLCASSLARGLNSPLHFGNGTRLTVT.

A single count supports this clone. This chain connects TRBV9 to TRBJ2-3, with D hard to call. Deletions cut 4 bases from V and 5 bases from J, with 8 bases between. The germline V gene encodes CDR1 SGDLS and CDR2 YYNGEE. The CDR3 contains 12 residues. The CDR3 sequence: CASSPIRDTQYF. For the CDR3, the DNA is TGTGCCAGCAGCCCCATCAGAGATACGCAGTATTTT.

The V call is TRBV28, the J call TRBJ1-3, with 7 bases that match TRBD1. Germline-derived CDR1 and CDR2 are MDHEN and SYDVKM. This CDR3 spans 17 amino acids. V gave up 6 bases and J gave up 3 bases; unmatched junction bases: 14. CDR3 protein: CASSNPGTDHFGNTIYF. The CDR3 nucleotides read TGTGCCAGCAGCAATCCCGGGACAGACCATTTTGGAAACACCATATATTTT. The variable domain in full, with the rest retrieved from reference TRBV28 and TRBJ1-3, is DVKVTQSSRYLVKRTGEKVFLECVQDMDHENMFWYRQDPGLGLRLIYFSYDVKMKEKGDIPEGYSVSREKKERFSLILESASTNQTSMYLCASSNPGTDHFGNTIYFGEGSWLTVV.

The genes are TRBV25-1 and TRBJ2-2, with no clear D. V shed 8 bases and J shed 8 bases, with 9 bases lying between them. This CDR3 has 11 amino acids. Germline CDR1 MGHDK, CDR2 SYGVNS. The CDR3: CASANGGELFF. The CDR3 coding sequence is TGTGCCAGCGCAAACGGTGGGGAGCTGTTTTTT.

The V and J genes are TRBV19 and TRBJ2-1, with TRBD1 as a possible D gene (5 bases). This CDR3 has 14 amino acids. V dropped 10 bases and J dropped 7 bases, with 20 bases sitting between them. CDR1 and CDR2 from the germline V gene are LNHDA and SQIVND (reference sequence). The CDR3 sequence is CATSRQGGWNEQFF. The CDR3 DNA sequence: TGTGCCACCAGCCGGCAGGGCGGATGGAATGAGCAGTTCTTC.

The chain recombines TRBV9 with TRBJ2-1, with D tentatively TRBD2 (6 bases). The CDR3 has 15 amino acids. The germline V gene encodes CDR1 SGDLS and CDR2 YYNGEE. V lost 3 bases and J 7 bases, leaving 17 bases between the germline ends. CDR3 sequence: CASSGGSGLTNEQFF. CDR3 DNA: TGTGCCAGCAGCGGCGGGTCGGGACTGACGAATGAGCAGTTCTTC.

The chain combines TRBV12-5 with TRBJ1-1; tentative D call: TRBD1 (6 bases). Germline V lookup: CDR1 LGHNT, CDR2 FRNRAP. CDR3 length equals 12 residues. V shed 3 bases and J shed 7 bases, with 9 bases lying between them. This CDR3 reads CASGFRGNEAFF. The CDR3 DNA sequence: TGTGCTAGTGGTTTCAGGGGAAATGAAGCTTTCTTT.

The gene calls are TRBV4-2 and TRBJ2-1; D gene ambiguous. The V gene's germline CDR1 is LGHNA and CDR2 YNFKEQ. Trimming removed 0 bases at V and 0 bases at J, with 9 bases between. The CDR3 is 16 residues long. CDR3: CASSQEERVSYNEQFF. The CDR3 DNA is TGTGCCAGCAGCCAAGAGGAGAGAGTCTCCTACAATGAGCAGTTCTTC.

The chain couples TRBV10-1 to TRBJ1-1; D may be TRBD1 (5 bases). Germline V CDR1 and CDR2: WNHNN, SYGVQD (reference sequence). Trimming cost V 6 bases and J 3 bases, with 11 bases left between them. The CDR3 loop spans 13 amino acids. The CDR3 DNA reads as TGCGCCAGCAGGGACACTCGAGACACTGAAGCTTTCTTT. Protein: CASRDTRDTEAFF.

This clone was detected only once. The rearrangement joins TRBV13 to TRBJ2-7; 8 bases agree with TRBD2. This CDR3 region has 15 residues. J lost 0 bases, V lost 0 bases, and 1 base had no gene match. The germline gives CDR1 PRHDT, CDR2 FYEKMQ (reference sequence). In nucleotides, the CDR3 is TGTGCCAGCAGCTTAGGGACTAGCGACTCCTACGAGCAGTACTTC. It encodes CASSLGTSDSYEQYF. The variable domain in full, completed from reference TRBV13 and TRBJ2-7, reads AAGVIQSPRHLIKEKRETATLKCYPIPRHDTVYWYQQGPGQDPQFLISFYEKMQSDKGSIPDRFSAQQFSDYHSELNMSSLELGDSALYFCASSLGTSDSYEQYFGPGTRLTVT.

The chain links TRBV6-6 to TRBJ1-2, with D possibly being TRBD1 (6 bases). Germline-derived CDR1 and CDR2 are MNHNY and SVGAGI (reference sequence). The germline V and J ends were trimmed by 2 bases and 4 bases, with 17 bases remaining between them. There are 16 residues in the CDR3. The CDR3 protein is CASSYPTGSSSYGYTF. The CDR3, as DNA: TGTGCCAGCAGTTACCCGACAGGCTCCTCATCCTATGGCTACACCTTC.

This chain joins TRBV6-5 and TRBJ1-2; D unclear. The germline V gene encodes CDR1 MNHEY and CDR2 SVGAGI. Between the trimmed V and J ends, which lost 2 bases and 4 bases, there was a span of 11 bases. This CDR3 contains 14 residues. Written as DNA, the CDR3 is TGTGCCAGCAGTTACCGTGGAGACTTCTATGGCTACACCTTC. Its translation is CASSYRGDFYGYTF.

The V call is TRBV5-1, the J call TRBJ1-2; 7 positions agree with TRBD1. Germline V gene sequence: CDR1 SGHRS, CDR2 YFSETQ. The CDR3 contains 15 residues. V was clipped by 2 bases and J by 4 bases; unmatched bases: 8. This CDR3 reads CASSFGRGDAYGYTF. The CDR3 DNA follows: TGCGCCAGCAGCTTTGGCAGGGGGGATGCCTATGGCTACACCTTC.

This CDR3 is CASRRGLNEKLFF. CDR3 in DNA: TGTGCCAGCAGGCGGGGCTTGAATGAAAAACTGTTTTTT. The gene calls are TRBV6-5 and TRBJ1-4, with D possibly matching TRBD1 (5 bases). The CDR3 is 13 residues long. The V end lost 6 bases, the J end lost 5 bases, and 10 bases lay between the germline ends. Germline V gene lookup returns CDR1 MNHEY and CDR2 SVGAGI.

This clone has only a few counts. CDR3 bases: TGTGCCAGCATTAAGTACAGGGAGAATGAAAAACTGTTTTTT. This gives the protein CASIKYRENEKLFF. The rearrangement links TRBV2 to TRBJ1-4; tentative D call: TRBD1 (6 bases). The ends were cut back, 7 bases at V and 5 bases at J, with 14 bases in the middle. CDR1 is SNHLY, CDR2 FYNNEI, per germline. This CDR3 spans 14 amino acids.

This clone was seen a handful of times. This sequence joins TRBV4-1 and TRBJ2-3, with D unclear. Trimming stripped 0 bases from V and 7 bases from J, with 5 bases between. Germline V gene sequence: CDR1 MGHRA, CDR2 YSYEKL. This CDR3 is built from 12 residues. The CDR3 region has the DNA TGCGCCAGCAGCCAAGAAGAGTATACGCAGTATTTT. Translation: CASSQEEYTQYF.